The clone carrying this T cell receptor (beta chain) was recorded once. Its antigen is still unknown. This sample stems from a study of identical twins. TCRdb analysed the 5' RACE reads with MiXCR anew, one entry per CDR3 protein. The table shows some 1,600,000 distinct CDR3 sequences, with around 29% occurring only once. Germline V gene lookup returns CDR1 LNHNV and CDR2 YYDKDF (reference sequence). This CDR3 region has 15 residues. V lost 5 bases, J lost 1 base, and 14 bases lay in between. General study findings and limits: While abundant cord blood beta clonotypes carried fewer insertions, memory repertoires showed no such pattern.

All of the donors were Caucasians in good health. What was sequenced was cord blood. This TCR was sampled from a newborn girl in good health. The V gene is TRBV15, the J gene TRBJ2-5; D not resolved. The CDR3: CATSRSWVPQETQYF. The CDR3, as DNA: TGTGCCACCAGCCGAAGTTGGGTACCCCAAGAGACCCAGTACTTC. Full variable domain (missing parts from reference TRBV15 and TRBJ2-5): DAMVIQNPRYQVTQFGKPVTLSCSQTLNHNVMYWYQQKSSQAPKLLFHYYDKDFNNEADTPDNFQSRRPNTSFCFLDIRSPGLGDTAMYLCATSRSWVPQETQYFGPGTRLLVL.